This T cell receptor (beta chain) came from a study of blood T cell repertoires in COVID-19. Looking at the study overall: Italy, Spain and the United States were the sources of the convalescent and acute COVID-19 samples. The analysed material was cDNA or gDNA that came from T cells, B-cell-depleted T cells, or PBMCs.

Study processing details: Amplification of reference gene primers was used by the study to estimate nucleated cell counts. Only in-frame clones appear in the TCRdb table, and some are missing; sequencing was by immunoSEQ multiplex PCR. That table gives V, J and clone size, and the DNA gave D and trimming. Of 130,000 to 150,000 clones in the sample, 65% to 85% were seen once. V dropped 4 bases and J dropped 4 bases, with 21 bases sitting between them. CDR3 length: 18 residues. The germline V gene has CDR1 KGHDR and CDR2 SFDVKD. Sequenced material: peripheral blood. The J gene is TRBJ2-2, the V gene TRBV24-1; D might be TRBD2 (7 bases). This receptor was obtained from a man aged 55 to 69 with active or convalescent COVID-19. CDR3: CATSEPSRGAGFTGELFF. CDR3 DNA sequence: TGTGCCACCAGTGAACCGTCCCGGGGGGCGGGATTCACCGGGGAGCTGTTTTTT.